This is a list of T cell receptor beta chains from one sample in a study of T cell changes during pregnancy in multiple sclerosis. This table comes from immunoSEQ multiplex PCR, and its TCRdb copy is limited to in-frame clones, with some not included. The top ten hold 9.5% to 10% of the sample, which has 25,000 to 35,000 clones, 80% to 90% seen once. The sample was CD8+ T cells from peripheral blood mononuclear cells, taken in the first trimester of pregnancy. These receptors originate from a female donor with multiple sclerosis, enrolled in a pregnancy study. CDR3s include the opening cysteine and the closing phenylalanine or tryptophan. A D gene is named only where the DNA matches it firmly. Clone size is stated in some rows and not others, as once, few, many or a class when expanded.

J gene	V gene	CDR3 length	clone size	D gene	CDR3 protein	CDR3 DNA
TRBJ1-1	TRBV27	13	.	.	CASSLSLGAEAFF	TGTGCCAGCAGTTTAAGTTTAGGGGCTGAAGCTTTCTTT
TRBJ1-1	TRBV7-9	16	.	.	CASSPTGFAMNTEAFF	TGTGCCAGCAGCCCAACAGGGTTTGCTATGAACACTGAAGCTTTCTTT
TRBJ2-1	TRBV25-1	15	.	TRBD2	CASSALADLYNEQFF	TGTGCCAGCAGTGCGCTAGCGGACCTCTACAATGAGCAGTTCTTC
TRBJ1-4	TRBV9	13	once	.	CASSPDRNEKLFF	TGTGCCAGCAGCCCAGACAGAAATGAAAAACTGTTTTTT
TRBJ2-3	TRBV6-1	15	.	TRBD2	CASEGLADGGDTQYF	TGTGCCAGCGAAGGACTAGCGGATGGGGGGGATACGCAGTATTTT
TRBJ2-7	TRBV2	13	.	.	CASLASATYEQYF	TGTGCCAGCTTGGCTAGCGCAACCTACGAGCAGTACTTC
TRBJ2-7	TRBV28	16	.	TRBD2	CASSFYTSGSLYEQYF	TGTGCCAGCAGTTTCTATACTAGCGGGAGTTTATACGAGCAGTACTTC
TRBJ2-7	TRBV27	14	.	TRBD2	CAGEKGTSSYEQYF	TGTGCCGGAGAAAAGGGGACTAGCTCCTACGAGCAGTACTTC
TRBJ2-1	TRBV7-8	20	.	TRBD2	CASSVRLAGGPFTKLNEQFF	TGTGCCAGCAGCGTACGACTAGCGGGAGGTCCCTTCACAAAACTCAATGAGCAGTTCTTC
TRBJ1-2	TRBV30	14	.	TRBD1	CAWSEGTGGISYTF	TGTGCCTGGAGCGAGGGGACAGGGGGCATCAGCTACACCTTC
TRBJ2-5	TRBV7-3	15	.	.	CASSSSGGIQETQYF	TGTGCCAGCAGCTCCTCCGGAGGAATCCAAGAGACCCAGTACTTC
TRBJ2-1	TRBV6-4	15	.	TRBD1	CASSDSGTGVNEQFF	TGTGCCAGCAGTGACTCAGGGACAGGGGTCAATGAGCAGTTCTTC
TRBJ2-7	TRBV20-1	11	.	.	CSAADSYEQYF	TGCAGTGCCGCCGACAGTTACGAGCAGTACTTC
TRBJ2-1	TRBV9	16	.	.	CASSSDYLTKFDEQFF	TGTGCCAGCAGCTCCGACTATTTGACTAAATTCGATGAGCAGTTCTTC
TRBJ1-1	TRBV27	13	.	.	CASSLDRNTEAFF	TGTGCCAGCAGCCTAGACAGGAACACTGAAGCTTTCTTT
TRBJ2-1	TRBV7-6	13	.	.	CASSLGIQGEQFF	TGTGCCAGCAGCTTAGGGATACAGGGAGAGCAGTTCTTC
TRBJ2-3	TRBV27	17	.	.	CASSLSAGDDGTDTQYF	TGTGCCAGCAGTTTATCGGCAGGGGATGACGGCACAGATACGCAGTATTTT